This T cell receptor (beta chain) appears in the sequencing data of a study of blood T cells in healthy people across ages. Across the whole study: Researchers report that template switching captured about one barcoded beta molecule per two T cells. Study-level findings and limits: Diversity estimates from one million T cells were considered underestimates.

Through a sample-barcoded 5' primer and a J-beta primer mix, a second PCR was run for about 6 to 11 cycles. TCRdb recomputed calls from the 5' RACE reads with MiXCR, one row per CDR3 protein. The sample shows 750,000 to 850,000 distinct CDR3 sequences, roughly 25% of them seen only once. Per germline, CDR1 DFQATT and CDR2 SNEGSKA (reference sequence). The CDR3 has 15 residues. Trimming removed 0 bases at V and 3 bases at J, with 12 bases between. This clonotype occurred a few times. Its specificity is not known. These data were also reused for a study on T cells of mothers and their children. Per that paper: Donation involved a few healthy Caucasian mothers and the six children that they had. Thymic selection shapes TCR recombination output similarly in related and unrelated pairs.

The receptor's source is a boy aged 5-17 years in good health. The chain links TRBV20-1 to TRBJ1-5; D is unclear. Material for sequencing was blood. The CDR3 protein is CSARDTRVPNQPQHF. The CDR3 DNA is TGCAGTGCTAGAGATACCCGGGTCCCCAATCAGCCCCAGCATTTT.